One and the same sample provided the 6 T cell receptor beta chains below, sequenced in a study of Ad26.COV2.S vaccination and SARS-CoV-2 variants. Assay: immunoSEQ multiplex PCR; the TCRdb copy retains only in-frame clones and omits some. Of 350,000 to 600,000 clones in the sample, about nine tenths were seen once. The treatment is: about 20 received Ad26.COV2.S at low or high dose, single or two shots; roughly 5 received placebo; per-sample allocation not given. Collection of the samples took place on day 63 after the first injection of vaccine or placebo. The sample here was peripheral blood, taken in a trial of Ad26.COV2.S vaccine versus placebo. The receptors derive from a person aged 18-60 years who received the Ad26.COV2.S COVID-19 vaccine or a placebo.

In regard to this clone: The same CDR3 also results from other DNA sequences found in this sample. CDR3 nucleotide sequence: TGCAGCGTTGGAACAGGTTCCACAGATACGCAGTATTTT. Residues: CSVGTGSTDTQYF. This rearrangement joins TRBV29-1 to TRBJ2-3, with TRBD1 as a possible D gene (5 bases). This CDR3 has 13 residues. Germline V lookup: CDR1 SQVTM, CDR2 ANQGSEA. The germline V and J ends were trimmed by 4 bases and 2 bases, with 10 bases remaining between them.

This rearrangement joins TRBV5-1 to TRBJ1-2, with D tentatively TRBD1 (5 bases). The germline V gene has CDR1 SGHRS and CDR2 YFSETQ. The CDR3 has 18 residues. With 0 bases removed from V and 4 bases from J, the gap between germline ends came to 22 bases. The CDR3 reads CASSLGLTGTLNLYGYTF. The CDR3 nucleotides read TGCGCCAGCAGCTTGGGATTGACCGGGACCCTAAACCTCTATGGCTACACCTTC.

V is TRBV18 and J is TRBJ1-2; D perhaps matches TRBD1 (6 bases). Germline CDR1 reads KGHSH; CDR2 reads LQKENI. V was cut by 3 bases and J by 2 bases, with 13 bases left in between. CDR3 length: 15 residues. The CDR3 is CASSPRPDRNYGYTF. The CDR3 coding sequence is TGTGCCAGCTCACCCAGGCCGGACAGAAACTATGGCTACACCTTC.

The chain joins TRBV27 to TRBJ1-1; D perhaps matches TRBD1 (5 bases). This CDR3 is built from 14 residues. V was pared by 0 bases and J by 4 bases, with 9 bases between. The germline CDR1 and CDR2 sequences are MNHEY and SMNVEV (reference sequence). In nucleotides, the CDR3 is TGTGCCAGCAGTTTATCCGGGGGAGGCACTGAAGCTTTCTTT. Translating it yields CASSLSGGGTEAFF.

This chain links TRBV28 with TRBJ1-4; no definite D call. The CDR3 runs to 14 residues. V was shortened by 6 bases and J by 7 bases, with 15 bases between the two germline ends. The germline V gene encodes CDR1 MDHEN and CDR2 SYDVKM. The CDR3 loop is CASSGAPLREKLFF. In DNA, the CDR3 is TGTGCCAGCAGCGGCGCCCCCCTCCGTGAAAAACTGTTTTTT.

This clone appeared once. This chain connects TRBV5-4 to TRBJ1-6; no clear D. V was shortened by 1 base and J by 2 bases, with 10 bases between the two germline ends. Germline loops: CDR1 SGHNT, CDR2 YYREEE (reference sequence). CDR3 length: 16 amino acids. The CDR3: CASSLRQNPYNSPLHF. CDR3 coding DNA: TGTGCCAGCAGCTTGCGGCAGAACCCCTATAATTCACCCCTCCACTTT.